The 6 T cell receptor beta chains in this list originate from one sample, sequenced in a study of Graves' ophthalmopathy and Graves' hyperthyroidism. RNA served as the template for amplifying TCR beta CDR3 regions. RT-PCR in the first round used HTBI primers; a second-round multiplex PCR followed. TCRdb reprocessed the multiplex PCR reads via MiXCR and lists one record per CDR3 protein. Altogether 1 million to 1.3 million distinct CDR3 sequences are present, less than 45% being singletons, with the ten largest covering around 10%. The sample consisted of peripheral blood or thyroid tissue (not recorded which). The source of these receptors is an adult man with Graves' hyperthyroidism.

Of note for this clonotype: A read error is possible here, since a much larger clone lies one base away. The genes are TRBV10-3 and TRBJ2-7; 7 bases agree with TRBD1. CDR1 is ENHRY and CDR2 is SYGVKD in the germline V gene. The CDR3 is 15 residues long. The V gene end was trimmed by 4 bases and the J gene end by 9 bases; junction bases not matched to a gene: 15. CDR3 in DNA: TGTGCCATCAGTGCACCGGGACAGAAGGGAGCCGGGCAGTACTTC. The encoded protein is CAISAPGQKGAGQYF.

This clonotype came up a few times. This chain joins TRBV7-9 and TRBJ2-5, with a weak D call TRBD1 (6 bases). TRBJ2-1 matches the DNA end more closely, so the J call is doubtful. CDR1 and CDR2 from the germline V gene are SEHNR and FQNEAQ (reference sequence). This CDR3 comprises 15 residues. The CDR3 region has the DNA TGTGCCAGCAGCTTACTTGAGGGGACACAAGAGACCCAGTTCTTC. Protein: CASSLLEGTQETQFF.

The J gene is TRBJ1-3, the V gene TRBV12-3 or TRBV12-4; D not certain. CDR3 length: 17 amino acids. Trimming stripped 2 bases from V and 0 bases from J, with 14 bases between. The chain's CDR3 is CASSLLWRLGSGNTIYF. In nucleotides, the CDR3 is TGTGCCAGCAGTTTATTATGGAGATTGGGCTCTGGAAACACCATATATTTT.

This clonotype was picked up many times. The rearrangement uses TRBV19 and TRBJ2-5, with D tentatively TRBD1 (6 bases). Germline V lookup: CDR1 LNHDA, CDR2 SQIVND (reference sequence). Trimming took 3 bases from V and 3 from J, leaving 8 bases between them. The length of the CDR3 is 13 residues. The CDR3 is CASSIRDKETQYF. DNA for the CDR3: TGTGCCAGTAGTATTCGGGACAAAGAGACCCAGTACTTC.

In regard to this clonotype: One base away lies a much larger clone, so this may be a sequencing read error. In DNA form, the CDR3 reads TGTGCCAGCAGCAGACGGGGTTTTGAGACCCAGTACTTC. Its translation: CASSRRGFETQYF. The J gene is TRBJ2-5, the V gene TRBV7-2; possibly TRBD2 for D (5 bases). The CDR3 consists of 13 residues. Germline values: CDR1 SGHTA, CDR2 FQGNSA. V was cut by 5 bases and J by 5 bases, with 12 bases left in between. The full variable domain, rest sourced from reference TRBV7-2 and TRBJ2-5, is GAGVSQSPSNKVTEKGKDVELRCDPISGHTALYWYRQSLGQGLEFLIYFQGNSAPDKSGLPSDRFSAERTGGSVSTLTIQRTQQEDSAVYLCASSRRGFETQYFGPGTRLLVL.

The V call is TRBV2, the J call TRBJ2-7; 8 nucleotides match TRBD1. V was pared by 6 bases and J by 2 bases, with 9 bases of the junction left unmatched. Germline V gene sequence: CDR1 SNHLY, CDR2 FYNNEI. The CDR3 is 15 residues long. The CDR3 sequence: CASSDSSGGPYEQYF. DNA for the CDR3: TGTGCCAGCAGCGATAGCTCAGGGGGCCCCTACGAGCAGTACTTC.